The 29 T cell receptor beta chains reported below all come from one sample, sequenced in a study of spatial heterogeneity in lung cancer. Time point here: blood at routine non-recurrence follow-up after resection. Tumor, nontumor lung or frozen PBMC supplied whole RNA that was sequenced unsorted. TCRdb fed the 5' RACE reads into MiXCR, producing one record per CDR3 protein. The profile shows about 120,000 distinct CDR3 sequences, 10% to 15% of them singletons. This material consisted of PBMCs, taken at follow-up. These receptors were collected from a male donor with early-stage non-small cell lung cancer.

This clonotype showed up many times. The V call is TRBV12-3 or TRBV12-4, the J call TRBJ2-7, with D tentatively TRBD2 (6 bases). V was pared by 6 bases and J by 2 bases, with 11 bases between. There are 13 residues in the CDR3. The CDR3 region has the DNA TGTGCCAGCAGGCGCGGGACGGCCTACGAGCAGTACTTC. Its translation is CASRRGTAYEQYF.

By share of the sample, this clonotype is medium-sized. The chain links TRBV24-1 to TRBJ2-1; TRBD2 matches at 8 bases. Germline assignment: CDR1 KGHDR and CDR2 SFDVKD. V dropped 1 base and J dropped 6; count of bases not matched to a gene: 7. The CDR3 sequence is 16 residues long. The CDR3 is CATSDLNSGGRNEQFF. For the CDR3, the DNA is TGTGCCACCAGTGATTTAAATTCGGGGGGGCGCAATGAGCAGTTCTTC.

This clonotype was recorded at least ten times. The chain links TRBV6-2 or TRBV6-3 to TRBJ1-1; TRBD1 matches 10 bases. The V and J ends lost 6 bases and 5 bases, in that order; junction bases with no gene match: 9. The CDR3 spans 15 residues. Germline CDR1 is MNHEY and CDR2 is SVGEGT. CDR3 sequence: CASRGRTGGKTEAFF. The CDR3 DNA is TGTGCCAGCAGGGGACGGACAGGGGGAAAGACTGAAGCTTTCTTT.

This clonotype was picked up a small number of times. The chain uses TRBV20-1 and TRBJ1-6; 9 bases agree with TRBD1. There are 15 residues in the CDR3. In germline, CDR1 is DFQATT, CDR2 SNEGSKA (reference sequence). Trimming cost V 0 bases and J 7 bases; bases outside gene matches: 4. Here the CDR3 reads CSAREWTGVNSPLHF. The CDR3 DNA is TGCAGTGCTAGAGAGTGGACAGGGGTGAATTCACCCCTCCACTTT.

This clonotype was counted many times. The V gene is TRBV10-3, the J gene TRBJ2-3; 8 bases are shared with TRBD1. V was clipped by 9 bases and J by 3 bases; unmatched bases: 2. Germline V gives CDR1 ENHRY, CDR2 SYGVKD. This CDR3 contains 12 residues. In DNA form, the CDR3 reads TGTGCCATAAGGACAGGGACAGATACGCAGTATTTT. Amino acids: CAIRTGTDTQYF.

This rearrangement joins TRBV5-1 to TRBJ2-7; TRBD1 matches 8 bases. Trimming took 4 bases from V and 3 from J; bases not matched to a gene: 3. The CDR3 runs to 13 residues. Germline assignment: CDR1 SGHRS and CDR2 YFSETQ. Written as DNA, the CDR3 is TGCGCCAGCAGCGGACAGGGCGACTACGAGCAGTACTTC. It is translated as CASSGQGDYEQYF. Filled out from reference TRBV5-1 and TRBJ2-7, the complete variable domain reads KAGVTQTPRYLIKTRGQQVTLSCSPISGHRSVSWYQQTPGQGLQFLFEYFSETQRNKGNFPGRFSGRQFSNSRSEMNVSTLELGDSALYLCASSGQGDYEQYFGPGTRLTVT.

CDR3 amino acids: CASSQEGGQGSANYGYTF. The CDR3, as DNA: TGCGCCAGCAGCCAAGAAGGGGGACAGGGATCGGCTAACTATGGCTACACCTTC. This rearrangement joins TRBV4-1 to TRBJ1-2, with TRBD1 identical over 9 bases. The germline CDR1 and CDR2 sequences are MGHRA and YSYEKL. Unmatched junction bases numbered 8, after V lost 0 bases and J lost 0 bases. This CDR3 is 18 amino acids long.

This chain links TRBV6-5 with TRBJ1-1, with D maybe TRBD1 (6 bases). With 7 bases removed from V and 0 bases from J, the gap between germline ends came to 15 bases. The CDR3 has 15 amino acids. From germline, CDR1 is MNHEY and CDR2 SVGAGI. In DNA, the CDR3 is TGTGCCAGCAACAAAGGGGGAAACATGAACACTGAAGCTTTCTTT. Protein: CASNKGGNMNTEAFF.

This clonotype was detected only once. The chain carries TRBV7-2 and TRBJ1-1; 8 bases are shared with TRBD1. V shed 0 bases and J 4 bases; nucleotides not matched to a gene: 10. The CDR3 sequence is 17 residues long. Germline-derived CDR1 and CDR2 are SGHTA and FQGNSA. Here the CDR3 reads CASSLALQGARGTEAFF. The CDR3 DNA is TGTGCCAGCAGCTTAGCGCTTCAGGGGGCGCGGGGCACTGAAGCTTTCTTT.

The chain has TRBV5-5 and TRBJ1-1; 8 nucleotides align to TRBD1. With 0 bases clipped from V and 4 bases from J, the junction kept 8 bases outside the gene matches. Germline loops: CDR1 SGHKS, CDR2 YYEKEE (reference sequence). The CDR3 has 16 amino acids. Here the CDR3 DNA reads TGTGCCAGCAGCTTGGTTGGCAGGGGGCTTGGCACTGAAGCTTTCTTT. This gives the protein CASSLVGRGLGTEAFF.

V usage is TRBV14 and J usage is TRBJ2-2; D call uncertain. The CDR3 covers 15 residues. From germline, CDR1 is SGHDN and CDR2 FVKESK. The ends were cut back, 4 bases at V and 0 bases at J, with 9 bases in the middle. The CDR3, as DNA: TGTGCCAGCAGCCTCCTGACATCGAACACCGGGGAGCTGTTTTTT. It codes for CASSLLTSNTGELFF.

A few counts support this clonotype. The chain links TRBV6-6 to TRBJ2-3; 9 bases fit TRBD1. The CDR3 extends over 14 amino acids. V was pared by 5 bases and J by 3 bases, with 3 bases of the junction left unmatched. The germline V gene encodes CDR1 MNHNY and CDR2 SVGAGI (reference sequence). CDR3 sequence reads: CASSPGQGTDTQYF. The CDR3 coding sequence is TGTGCCAGCAGTCCGGGACAGGGAACAGATACGCAGTATTTT.

J is TRBJ2-1 and V is TRBV5-1; D is perhaps TRBD1 or TRBD2 (7 bases each). V was pared by 4 bases and J by 4 bases, with 18 bases between. The CDR3 has 16 amino acids. CDR1 and CDR2 (germline): SGHRS, YFSETQ. The CDR3 region is CASSPGGRGGYNEQFF. The CDR3 nucleotides are TGCGCCAGCAGCCCTGGTGGCAGGGGGGGATACAATGAGCAGTTCTTC.

The V gene is TRBV5-4, the J gene TRBJ1-4; D perhaps matches TRBD1 (6 bases). The CDR3 runs 14 residues. Germline lookup yields CDR1 SGHNT and CDR2 YYREEE (reference sequence). With 3 bases removed from V and 8 bases from J, the gap between germline ends came to 14 bases. The CDR3 loop reads CASSSGTKAEKLFF. CDR3 DNA sequence: TGTGCCAGCAGCTCCGGGACAAAAGCGGAAAAACTGTTTTTT.

V is TRBV29-1 and J is TRBJ1-1; D possibly corresponds to TRBD1 (6 bases). Germline V CDR1 and CDR2: SQVTM, ANQGSEA. The CDR3 sequence is 12 residues long. Trimming shortened V by 4 bases and J by 4 bases, and 10 bases separated the two germline ends. The CDR3: CSVGRGGTEAFF. CDR3 bases: TGCAGCGTTGGAAGGGGGGGCACTGAAGCTTTCTTT.

The CDR3 region is CATSAPGTAVQETQYF. CDR3 DNA: TGTGCCACCAGTGCACCCGGGACGGCAGTTCAAGAGACCCAGTACTTC. The rearrangement uses TRBV24-1 and TRBJ2-5; D possibly uses TRBD1 or TRBD2 (5 bases each). Germline V gene lookup returns CDR1 KGHDR and CDR2 SFDVKD. This CDR3 is 16 amino acids long. The germline V and J ends were trimmed by 5 bases and 2 bases, with 17 bases remaining between them.

The table lists this clonotype with a few counts. V is TRBV11-2 and J is TRBJ2-1, with TRBD1 matching 9 bases. This CDR3 spans 16 amino acids. Germline-derived CDR1 and CDR2 are SGHAT and FQNNGV. V shed 5 bases and J 5 bases; nucleotides not matched to a gene: 10. The CDR3, as DNA: TGTGCCAGCAGCCCGCGGCCGACAGGGGGTGACAATGAGCAGTTCTTC. The encoded protein is CASSPRPTGGDNEQFF.

The J gene is TRBJ2-5, the V gene TRBV6-2 or TRBV6-3, with a weak D call TRBD2 (5 bases). The length of the CDR3 is 15 residues. Germline CDR1 MNHEY, CDR2 SVGEGT. Trimming took 2 bases from V and 1 from J, leaving 11 bases between them. The DNA for the CDR3 is TGTGCCAGCAGTTACCCAGCGGTCGCCCAAGAGACCCAGTACTTC. Amino acids: CASSYPAVAQETQYF.

This clonotype has at least ten counts. The chain joins TRBV11-1 to TRBJ2-1; 9 nucleotides align to TRBD2. The CDR3 is 15 amino acids. Germline V CDR1 and CDR2: SGHAT, FQDESV (reference sequence). J lost 3 bases, V lost 3 bases, and 3 bases had no gene match. This chain's CDR3 is CASSFGLANYNEQFF. CDR3 bases: TGTGCCAGCAGCTTTGGACTAGCGAACTACAATGAGCAGTTCTTC.

J is TRBJ2-5 and V is TRBV3-1; D possibly corresponds to TRBD2 (7 bases). V lost 0 bases, J lost 5 bases, and 13 bases lay in between. The CDR3 covers 15 residues. The germline gives CDR1 LGHDT, CDR2 YNNKEL (reference sequence). In nucleotides, the CDR3 is TGTGCCAGCAGCCAAGAATGGGGGGGCCGGGAGACCCAGTACTTC. This gives the protein CASSQEWGGRETQYF.

This clonotype was counted ten times or more. V gene TRBV18 combines with J gene TRBJ1-1, with D uncertain. The CDR3 length is 15 residues. CDR1 and CDR2 (germline): KGHSH, LQKENI. V shed 6 bases and J shed 1 base, with 15 bases lying between them. Here the CDR3 DNA reads TGTGCCAGCTCCCCCATCGGGCAGGAGAACACTGAAGCTTTCTTT. This translates into CASSPIGQENTEAFF.

This clonotype was observed a few times. The CDR3 DNA is TGTGCCAGCAGCCGCATTAGGAACACTGAAGCTTTCTTT. Residues: CASSRIRNTEAFF. This rearrangement joins TRBV3-1 to TRBJ1-1; D not certain. Germline CDR1 LGHDT, CDR2 YNNKEL (reference sequence). Trimming left V 4 bases short and J 1 base short, with 7 bases between. This CDR3 has 13 residues.

In its sample, this clonotype was seen a few times. J is TRBJ1-2 and V is TRBV5-5, with unresolved D. The CDR3 totals 12 residues. Trimming removed 4 bases from V and 1 base from J, with 5 bases in between. The germline gives CDR1 SGHKS, CDR2 YYEKEE (reference sequence). Here the CDR3 reads CASSEHNYGYTF. CDR3 bases: TGTGCCAGCAGCGAACATAACTATGGCTACACCTTC.

This clonotype was recorded many times. The chain has TRBV28 and TRBJ2-7; D may be TRBD2 (6 bases). The CDR3 contains 16 residues. V lost 1 base to trimming and J lost 0 bases, with 13 bases between them. CDR1 MDHEN and CDR2 SYDVKM come from the germline V gene. This CDR3 is CASSLSGTPSSYEQYF. In DNA, the CDR3 is TGTGCCAGCAGTTTATCCGGGACTCCTAGCTCCTACGAGCAGTACTTC.

The chain is built from TRBV10-3 and TRBJ2-1; 9 bases are shared with TRBD2. CDR3 length equals 16 residues. With 3 bases clipped from V and 8 bases from J, the junction kept 11 bases outside the gene matches. Per the germline V gene, CDR1 is ENHRY and CDR2 is SYGVKD. The CDR3 is CAISEGPSGVFDEQFF. The CDR3 DNA follows: TGTGCCATCAGTGAAGGGCCTAGCGGGGTGTTCGATGAGCAGTTCTTC.

This clonotype was counted many times. V is TRBV7-2 and J is TRBJ2-3; maybe TRBD1 (6 bases). The germline V and J ends were trimmed by 5 bases and 7 bases, with 19 bases remaining between them. Germline V gene sequence: CDR1 SGHTA, CDR2 FQGNSA. The CDR3 consists of 15 residues. The CDR3 DNA reads as TGTGCCAGCAGCCCCGCAAGCCAGGGGCGGTATACGCAGTATTTT. It encodes CASSPASQGRYTQYF.

The V gene is TRBV18, the J gene TRBJ1-1, with 11 nucleotides matching TRBD1. This CDR3 is built from 17 residues. Losses at the gene ends were 0 bases for V and 2 bases for J; bases not matched to a gene: 5. The germline CDR1 and CDR2 sequences are KGHSH and LQKENI. The CDR3 protein is CASSPPRGQGANTEAFF. DNA for the CDR3: TGTGCCAGCTCACCACCGAGAGGACAGGGGGCTAACACTGAAGCTTTCTTT.

The chain joins TRBV24-1 to TRBJ2-1, with D perhaps given as TRBD1 or TRBD2 (6 bases each). The germline V gene has CDR1 KGHDR and CDR2 SFDVKD. This CDR3 has 16 amino acids. Deletions cut 6 bases from V and 1 base from J, with 15 bases between. The CDR3 nucleotides are TGTGCCACCAGTCCCAGGAGGGGGTTATCCTACAATGAGCAGTTCTTC. Protein sequence: CATSPRRGLSYNEQFF.

The CDR3 sequence: CASSPPAQQETQYF. Written as DNA, the CDR3 is TGTGCCAGCTCACCACCGGCGCAGCAAGAGACCCAGTACTTC. V gene TRBV18 combines with J gene TRBJ2-5; no reliable D call. The ends were cut back, 0 bases at V and 2 bases at J, with 7 bases in the middle. Germline V gene sequence: CDR1 KGHSH, CDR2 LQKENI. This CDR3 is 14 amino acids long.